Below, one T cell receptor (beta chain) is given with its context. The sample is drawn from a study of blood T cell repertoires in COVID-19. Across the whole study: PBMCs, B-cell-depleted T cells, or T cells provided the cDNA or gDNA that made up the material.

This CDR3 has 16 residues. In germline, CDR1 is LNHDA, CDR2 SQIVND (reference sequence). The germline V and J ends were trimmed by 5 bases and 2 bases, with 18 bases remaining between them. Original data processing: The authors estimated nucleated cell counts from reference gene primer amplification. Generated by immunoSEQ multiplex PCR, the TCRdb table keeps only in-frame clones and is missing some. V and J calls and clone size follow that table, whereas D and trimming were derived from the DNA. The sample has about 210,000 clones, roughly nine tenths seen once. Sequencing input: peripheral blood. The chain links TRBV19 to TRBJ2-5; D perhaps matches TRBD1 (6 bases). This clonotype originated in a man in his forties with acute or convalescent COVID-19. DNA for the CDR3: TGTGCCAGTAGTCATCCGCCGGGGACAAGACAAGAGACCCAGTACTTC. Translated: CASSHPPGTRQETQYF.